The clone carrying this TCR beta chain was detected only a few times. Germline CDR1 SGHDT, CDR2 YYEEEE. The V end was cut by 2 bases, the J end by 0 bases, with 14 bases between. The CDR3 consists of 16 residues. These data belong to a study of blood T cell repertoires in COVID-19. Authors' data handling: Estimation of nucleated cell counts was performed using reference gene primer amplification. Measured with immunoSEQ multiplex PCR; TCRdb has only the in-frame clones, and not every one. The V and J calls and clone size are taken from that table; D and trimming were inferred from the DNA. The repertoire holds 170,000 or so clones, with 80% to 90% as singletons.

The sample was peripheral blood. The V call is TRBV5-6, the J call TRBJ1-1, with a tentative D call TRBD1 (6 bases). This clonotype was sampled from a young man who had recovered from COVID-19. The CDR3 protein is CASSLIKQGMNTEAFF. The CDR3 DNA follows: TGTGCCAGCAGCTTAATAAAACAGGGTATGAACACTGAAGCTTTCTTT.